These 22 T cell receptor beta chains share one sample of origin, sequenced in a study of blood T cell repertoires in COVID-19. Here immunoSEQ multiplex PCR was the method, and the copy in TCRdb shows in-frame clones only, minus some. The sample carries over 200,000 clones, nearly 90% recorded once. The source material was PBMCs or T cells enriched from blood (not recorded which). These receptors all come from a man aged 25 to 40 who had recovered from COVID-19.

The chain carries TRBV7-3 and TRBJ2-1, with a possible D match to TRBD2 (5 bases). With 8 bases removed from V and 6 bases from J, the gap between germline ends came to 17 bases. The germline gives CDR1 SGHTA, CDR2 FQGTGA. This CDR3 has 14 amino acids. The CDR3 DNA follows: TGTGCCAGCTCCCGGGCGGGTTCGGGCAATGAGCAGTTCTTC. It is translated as CASSRAGSGNEQFF.

V gene TRBV6-4 combines with J gene TRBJ2-2, with TRBD2 matching 9 bases. Trimming cost V 2 bases and J 5 bases; bases outside gene matches: 3. Germline values: CDR1 MRHNA, CDR2 SNTAGT. The CDR3 runs to 15 residues. The CDR3 DNA follows: TGTGCCAGCAGTGACAAAGCGGGAGGAACCGGGGAGCTGTTTTTT. Its protein is CASSDKAGGTGELFF.

The chain uses TRBV19 and TRBJ1-2; 8 bases map to TRBD1. Trimming at V came to 4 bases and at J to 4 bases, leaving 5 bases not matched to a gene. Germline loops: CDR1 LNHDA, CDR2 SQIVND (reference sequence). The CDR3 loop spans 14 amino acids. The CDR3 region is CASSTDRGPYGYTF. The CDR3 nucleotides are TGTGCCAGTAGTACTGACAGGGGCCCCTATGGCTACACCTTC.

In the case of this clone: The junction departs from germline at one end; a sequencing error may be responsible. This chain uses TRBV7-9 with TRBJ1-4, with 8 bases identical to TRBD1. This CDR3 spans 13 amino acids. Germline CDR1 reads SEHNR; CDR2 reads FQNEAQ (reference sequence). CDR3 sequence: CASSLEGADREIF. For the CDR3, the DNA is TGTGCCAGCAGCTTAGAGGGTGCGGACAGGGAAATTTTT.

The genes are TRBV19 and TRBJ2-7, with TRBD2 matching over 9 bases. This CDR3 contains 15 residues. CDR1 is LNHDA and CDR2 is SQIVND in the germline V gene (reference sequence). V lost 9 bases, J lost 3 bases, and 12 bases stayed unmatched. CDR3 in amino acids: CARAALRGGNYEQYF. The CDR3, as DNA: TGTGCCAGGGCCGCGTTGCGGGGGGGTAACTACGAGCAGTACTTC.

The chain combines TRBV21-1 with TRBJ1-2; the table calls TRBD1, which could not be checked here. TRBV21-1 is a pseudogene locus. The CDR3 is made up of 14 amino acids. DNA for the CDR3: TGTGCCAGCAGCAAGTTGGCAGGAATTAATGGCTACACCTTC. Its protein is CASSKLAGINGYTF.

The CDR3 bases are TGTGCCAGCAGCCAAGGACAGGGGAGGGATGAACTGTTTTTT. It codes for CASSQGQGRDELFF. The chain links TRBV3-1 (or the pseudogene TRBV3-2) to TRBJ1-4, with 8 bases identical to TRBD1. V lost 1 base and J lost 12; bases outside the gene matches: 7. Germline V CDR1 and CDR2: LGHDT, YNNKEL (reference sequence). The CDR3 is 14 residues long.

The J gene is TRBJ2-7, the V gene TRBV24-1; D gene uncertain. CDR3 length: 18 residues. Germline CDR1 is KGHDR and CDR2 is SFDVKD. V was clipped by 7 bases and J by 0 bases, with 24 bases between them. CDR3 sequence: CATRLRTYPGGVSYEQYF. The CDR3 DNA follows: TGTGCCACCAGATTGAGAACCTATCCCGGTGGTGTCTCCTACGAGCAGTACTTC.

This clone was detected only once. The rearrangement uses TRBV7-2 and TRBJ1-2; TRBD1 agrees at 7 bases. The trim removed 1 base at V and 5 bases at J, leaving 4 bases unmatched. Germline assignment: CDR1 SGHTA and CDR2 FQGNSA. CDR3 length: 14 amino acids. CDR3 sequence (DNA): TGTGCCAGCAGCTTAGTGTCAGGGGGGTATGGCTACACCTTC. Its protein product is CASSLVSGGYGYTF.

The V and J genes are TRBV10-3 and TRBJ1-2, with 7 bases matching TRBD1. This CDR3 is 14 amino acids long. Trimming cost V 6 bases and J 2 bases; bases outside gene matches: 6. In germline, CDR1 is ENHRY, CDR2 SYGVKD. The CDR3 sequence is CAISGTVRNYGYTF. In DNA, the CDR3 is TGTGCCATCAGCGGGACAGTTCGAAACTATGGCTACACCTTC.

The rearrangement uses TRBV9 and TRBJ1-2; D unclear. Germline V gene data show CDR1 as SGDLS and CDR2 as YYNGEE. The CDR3 runs to 13 residues. V lost 3 bases, J lost 8 bases, and 14 bases lay in between. The CDR3 is CASSAGSYSGYTF. The DNA for the CDR3 is TGTGCCAGCAGCGCAGGTTCTTACTCAGGCTACACCTTC.

The chain couples TRBV9 to TRBJ2-1; D is uncertain. Trimming removed 2 bases from V and 3 bases from J, with 9 bases in between. There are 14 residues in the CDR3. Germline V gives CDR1 SGDLS, CDR2 YYNGEE. CDR3 DNA: TGTGCCAGCAGCGTCTCAGGATACTACAATGAGCAGTTCTTC. This sequence encodes CASSVSGYYNEQFF.

The chain recombines TRBV5-1 with TRBJ2-1; 8 bases are shared with TRBD2. V lost 0 bases, J lost 3 bases, and 8 bases stayed unmatched. Germline V gives CDR1 SGHRS, CDR2 YFSETQ. The CDR3 extends over 17 amino acids. The CDR3 reads CASSLVPAGEIYNEQFF. The CDR3 region has the DNA TGCGCCAGCAGCTTGGTTCCAGCGGGAGAGATCTACAATGAGCAGTTCTTC.

The V gene is TRBV10-2, the J gene TRBJ1-1; possibly TRBD1 for D (5 bases). Trimming stripped 7 bases from V and 1 base from J, with 10 bases between. This CDR3 region has 13 residues. The V gene's germline CDR1 is WSHSY and CDR2 SAAADI. CDR3 in DNA: TGCGCCAGCATTTGGACACAGAACACTGAAGCTTTCTTT. This gives the protein CASIWTQNTEAFF.

The V and J genes are TRBV5-5 and TRBJ1-2; D remains unclear. The CDR3 length is 13 residues. V lost 1 base and J lost 8, with 12 bases in between. Looked up from germline, CDR1 is SGHKS and CDR2 is YYEKEE (reference sequence). The CDR3 bases are TGTGCCAGCAGCTTGTTCCGGGGATCGGGCTACACCTTC. Translation: CASSLFRGSGYTF.

This sequence joins TRBV10-3 and TRBJ1-1; TRBD1 matches at 7 bases. The CDR3 extends over 13 amino acids. Germline V CDR1 and CDR2: ENHRY, SYGVKD. V was clipped by 9 bases and J by 1 base; unmatched bases: 5. As DNA, the CDR3 is TGTGCCATGGGGACAGAACCGAACACTGAAGCTTTCTTT. Translation gives CAMGTEPNTEAFF.

This chain joins TRBV19 and TRBJ2-7, with D possibly TRBD1 on 6 matching bases. V lost 6 bases, J lost 0 bases, and 12 bases lay in between. CDR1 and CDR2 from the germline V gene are LNHDA and SQIVND (reference sequence). The CDR3 loop spans 14 amino acids. The CDR3 bases are TGTGCCAGTAGCTTCGACAGGATCTCCTACGAGCAGTACTTC. This gives the protein CASSFDRISYEQYF.

In this sample, this clone turned up once. CDR3 bases: TGTGCCAGCAGTTCCCAGGGAACTGGGGCCAACGTCCTGACTTTC. Translation gives CASSSQGTGANVLTF. This chain links TRBV6-5 with TRBJ2-6; TRBD1 is a possible D gene (5 bases). This CDR3 has 15 amino acids. The germline CDR1 and CDR2 sequences are MNHEY and SVGAGI. The germline V and J ends were trimmed by 4 bases and 2 bases, with 9 bases remaining between them.

In its sample, this clone was seen a few times. V and J are TRBV19 and TRBJ2-6, with D unresolved. This CDR3 contains 16 residues. Germline CDR1 reads LNHDA; CDR2 reads SQIVND (reference sequence). The V end was cut by 3 bases, the J end by 3 bases, with 12 bases between. CDR3 sequence: CASSISQAHGANVLTF. CDR3 nucleotides: TGTGCCAGTAGTATTAGTCAAGCTCATGGGGCCAACGTCCTGACTTTC.

This clone was seen once. The chain recombines TRBV9 with TRBJ2-2, with TRBD1 matching over 8 bases. Germline assignment: CDR1 SGDLS and CDR2 YYNGEE. This CDR3 is built from 17 residues. V lost 3 bases, J lost 5 bases, and 12 bases stayed unmatched. CDR3: CASSGSRTGRGTGELFF. The CDR3 DNA is TGTGCCAGCAGCGGGTCCCGGACAGGGCGAGGGACCGGGGAGCTGTTTTTT.

The chain links TRBV9 to TRBJ2-1; 8 bases align to TRBD1. Losses at the gene ends were 0 bases for V and 4 bases for J; bases not matched to a gene: 9. The germline gives CDR1 SGDLS, CDR2 YYNGEE. The CDR3 loop spans 17 amino acids. For the CDR3, the DNA is TGTGCCAGCAGCGTAGATATCCGAGACAGGGGTTACAATGAGCAGTTCTTC. It specifies CASSVDIRDRGYNEQFF.

This clone was picked up a small number of times. This chain connects TRBV9 to TRBJ2-7; tentative D call: TRBD1 (7 bases). Germline assignment: CDR1 SGDLS and CDR2 YYNGEE. Trimming shortened V by 4 bases and J by 2 bases, and 16 bases separated the two germline ends. The CDR3 extends over 15 amino acids. The CDR3 is CASSLGGGRTYEQYF. CDR3 coding DNA: TGTGCCAGCAGCTTAGGAGGGGGCAGGACCTACGAGCAGTACTTC.